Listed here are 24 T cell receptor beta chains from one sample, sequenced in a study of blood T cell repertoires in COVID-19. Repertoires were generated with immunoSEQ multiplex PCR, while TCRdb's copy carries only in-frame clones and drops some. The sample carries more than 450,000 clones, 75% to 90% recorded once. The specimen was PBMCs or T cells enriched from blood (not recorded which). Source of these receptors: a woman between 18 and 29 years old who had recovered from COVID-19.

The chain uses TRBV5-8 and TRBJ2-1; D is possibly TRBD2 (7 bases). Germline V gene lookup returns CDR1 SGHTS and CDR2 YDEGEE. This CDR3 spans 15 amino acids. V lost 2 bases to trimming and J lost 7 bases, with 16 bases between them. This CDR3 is CASSLGGGQGNEQFF. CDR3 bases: TGTGCCAGCAGCTTAGGGGGGGGCCAGGGGAATGAGCAGTTCTTC.

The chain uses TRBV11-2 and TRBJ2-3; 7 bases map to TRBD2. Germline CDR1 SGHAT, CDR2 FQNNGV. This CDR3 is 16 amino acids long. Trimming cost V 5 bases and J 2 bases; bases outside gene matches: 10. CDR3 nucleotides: TGTGCCAGCAGCCCCGAATGGCGGGGGAACACAGATACGCAGTATTTT. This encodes CASSPEWRGNTDTQYF.

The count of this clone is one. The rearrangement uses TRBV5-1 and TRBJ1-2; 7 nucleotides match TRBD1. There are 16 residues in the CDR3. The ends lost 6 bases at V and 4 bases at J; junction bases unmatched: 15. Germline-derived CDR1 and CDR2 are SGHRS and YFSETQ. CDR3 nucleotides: TGCGCCAGCACCACGCACGTCGGGACAGACATCTATGGCTACACCTTC. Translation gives CASTTHVGTDIYGYTF.

The CDR3: CASSLDTNYEQYF. The CDR3 nucleotides are TGCGCCAGCAGCCTTGACACCAACTACGAGCAGTACTTC. The chain combines TRBV5-1 with TRBJ2-7; unclear D gene. Germline V CDR1 and CDR2: SGHRS, YFSETQ. Trimming cost V 4 bases and J 3 bases, with 11 bases left between them. CDR3 length equals 13 residues.

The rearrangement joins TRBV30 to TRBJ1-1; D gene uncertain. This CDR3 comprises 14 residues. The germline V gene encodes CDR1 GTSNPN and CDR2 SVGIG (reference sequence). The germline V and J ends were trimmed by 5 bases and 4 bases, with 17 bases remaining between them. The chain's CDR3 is CAWHALSVSTEAFF. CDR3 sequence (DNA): TGTGCCTGGCACGCCCTCAGTGTATCCACTGAAGCTTTCTTT.

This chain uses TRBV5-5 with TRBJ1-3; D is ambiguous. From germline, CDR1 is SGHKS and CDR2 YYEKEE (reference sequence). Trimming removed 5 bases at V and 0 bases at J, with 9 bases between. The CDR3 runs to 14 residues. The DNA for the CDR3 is TGTGCCAGCAGGGCAGGAAACTCTGGAAACACCATATATTTT. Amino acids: CASRAGNSGNTIYF.

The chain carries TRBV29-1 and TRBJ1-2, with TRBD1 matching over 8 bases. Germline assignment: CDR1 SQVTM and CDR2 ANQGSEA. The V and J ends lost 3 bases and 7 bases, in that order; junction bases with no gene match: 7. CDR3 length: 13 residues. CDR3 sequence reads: CSVDPSGGGGYTF. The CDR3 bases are TGCAGCGTTGACCCTTCAGGGGGCGGTGGCTACACCTTC. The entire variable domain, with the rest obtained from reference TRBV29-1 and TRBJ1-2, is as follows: SAVISQKPSRDICQRGTSLTIQCQVDSQVTMMFWYRQQPGQSLTLIATANQGSEATYESGFVIDKFPISRPNLTFSTLTVSNMSPEDSSIYLCSVDPSGGGGYTFGSGTRLTVV.

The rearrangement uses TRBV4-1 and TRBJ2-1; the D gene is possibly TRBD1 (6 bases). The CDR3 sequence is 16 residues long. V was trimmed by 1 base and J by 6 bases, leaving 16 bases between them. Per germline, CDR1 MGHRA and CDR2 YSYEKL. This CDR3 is CASSQGRGQPINEQFF. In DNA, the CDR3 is TGCGCCAGCAGCCAAGGGCGAGGACAGCCCATCAATGAGCAGTTCTTC.

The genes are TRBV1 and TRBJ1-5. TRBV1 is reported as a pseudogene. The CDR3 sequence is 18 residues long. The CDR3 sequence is CTSSQDLLGSLGNQPQHF. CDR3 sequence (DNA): TGCACCAGCAGCCAAGATCTTTTGGGGAGTTTAGGCAATCAGCCCCAGCATTTT.

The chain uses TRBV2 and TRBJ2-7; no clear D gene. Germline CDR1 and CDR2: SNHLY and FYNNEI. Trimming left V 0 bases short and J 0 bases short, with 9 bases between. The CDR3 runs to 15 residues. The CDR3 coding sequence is TGTGCCAGCAGTGAAGCGCCTCATAGCTCCTACGAGCAGTACTTC. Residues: CASSEAPHSSYEQYF.

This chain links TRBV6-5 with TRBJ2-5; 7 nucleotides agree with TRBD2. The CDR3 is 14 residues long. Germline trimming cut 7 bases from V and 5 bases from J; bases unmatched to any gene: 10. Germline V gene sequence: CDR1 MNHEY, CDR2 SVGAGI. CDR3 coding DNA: TGTGCCAGCACCGCAGCGGGGTATGGTGAGACCCAGTACTTC. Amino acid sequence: CASTAAGYGETQYF.

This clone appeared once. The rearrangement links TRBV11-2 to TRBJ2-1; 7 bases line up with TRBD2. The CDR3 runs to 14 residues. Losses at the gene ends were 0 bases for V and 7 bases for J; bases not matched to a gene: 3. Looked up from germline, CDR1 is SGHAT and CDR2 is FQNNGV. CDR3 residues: CASSLDGGGNEQFF. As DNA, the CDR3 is TGTGCCAGCAGCTTAGACGGGGGAGGGAATGAGCAGTTCTTC.

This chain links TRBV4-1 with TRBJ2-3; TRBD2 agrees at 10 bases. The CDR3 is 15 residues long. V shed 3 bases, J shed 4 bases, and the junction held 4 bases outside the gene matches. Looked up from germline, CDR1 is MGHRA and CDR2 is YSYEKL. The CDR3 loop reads CASSHDSGGADTQYF. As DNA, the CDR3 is TGCGCCAGCAGCCACGACAGCGGGGGGGCAGATACGCAGTATTTT.

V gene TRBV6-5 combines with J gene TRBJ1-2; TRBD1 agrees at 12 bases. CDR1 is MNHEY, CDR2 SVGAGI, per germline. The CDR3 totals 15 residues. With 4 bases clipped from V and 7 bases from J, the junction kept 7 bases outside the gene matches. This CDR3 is CASSSPGQGAAGYTF. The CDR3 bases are TGTGCCAGCAGTTCCCCGGGACAGGGGGCGGCTGGCTACACCTTC.

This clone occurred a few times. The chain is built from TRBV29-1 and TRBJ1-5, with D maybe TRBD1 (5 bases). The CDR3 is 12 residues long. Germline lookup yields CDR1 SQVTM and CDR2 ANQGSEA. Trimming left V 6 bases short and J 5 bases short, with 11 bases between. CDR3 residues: CSVGEGHQPQHF. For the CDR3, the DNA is TGCAGCGTAGGGGAAGGGCATCAGCCCCAGCATTTT.

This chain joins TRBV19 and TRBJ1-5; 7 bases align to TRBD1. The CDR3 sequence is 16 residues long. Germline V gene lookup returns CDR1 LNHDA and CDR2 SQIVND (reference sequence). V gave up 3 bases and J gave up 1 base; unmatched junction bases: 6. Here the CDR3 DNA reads TGTGCCAGTAGTATTCGGACGACAGGGAGCAATCAGCCCCAGCATTTT. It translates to CASSIRTTGSNQPQHF. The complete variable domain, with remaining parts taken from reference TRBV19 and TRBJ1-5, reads DGGITQSPKYLFRKEGQNVTLSCEQNLNHDAMYWYRQDPGQGLRLIYYSQIVNDFQKGDIAEGYSVSREKKESFPLTVTSAQKNPTAFYLCASSIRTTGSNQPQHFGDGTRLSIL.

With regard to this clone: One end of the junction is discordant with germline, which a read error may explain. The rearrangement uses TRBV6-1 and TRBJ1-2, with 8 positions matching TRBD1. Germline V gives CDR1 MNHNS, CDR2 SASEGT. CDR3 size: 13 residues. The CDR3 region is CASREGQGYGYTF. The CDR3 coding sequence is TGTGCCAGCAGGGAAGGACAGGGCTATGGCTACACCTTC.

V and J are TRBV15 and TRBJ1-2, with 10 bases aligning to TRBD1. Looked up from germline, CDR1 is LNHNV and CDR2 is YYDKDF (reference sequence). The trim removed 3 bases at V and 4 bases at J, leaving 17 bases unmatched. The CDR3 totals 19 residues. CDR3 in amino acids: CATSSPPWSGDRGAYGYTF. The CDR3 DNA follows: TGTGCCACCAGCAGTCCCCCCTGGTCCGGGGACAGGGGAGCCTATGGCTACACCTTC.

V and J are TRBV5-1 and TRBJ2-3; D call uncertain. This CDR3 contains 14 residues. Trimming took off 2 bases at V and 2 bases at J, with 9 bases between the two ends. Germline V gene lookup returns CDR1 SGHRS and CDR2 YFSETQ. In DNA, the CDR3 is TGCGCCAGCAGCTTACTGTCCAACACAGATACGCAGTATTTT. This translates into CASSLLSNTDTQYF.

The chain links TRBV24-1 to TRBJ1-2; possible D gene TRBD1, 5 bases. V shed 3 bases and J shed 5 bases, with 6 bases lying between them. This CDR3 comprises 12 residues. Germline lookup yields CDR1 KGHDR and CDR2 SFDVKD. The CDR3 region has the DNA TGTGCCACCAGTGATGGGGGGTATGGCTACACCTTC. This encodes CATSDGGYGYTF.

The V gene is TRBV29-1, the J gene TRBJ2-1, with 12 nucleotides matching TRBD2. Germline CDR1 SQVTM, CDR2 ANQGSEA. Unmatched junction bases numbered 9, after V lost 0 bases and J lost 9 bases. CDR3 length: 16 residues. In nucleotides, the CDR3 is TGCAGCGTTGAAGATTCCCTAGCGGGGGGGCCGAGTGAGCAGTTCTTC. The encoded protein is CSVEDSLAGGPSEQFF.

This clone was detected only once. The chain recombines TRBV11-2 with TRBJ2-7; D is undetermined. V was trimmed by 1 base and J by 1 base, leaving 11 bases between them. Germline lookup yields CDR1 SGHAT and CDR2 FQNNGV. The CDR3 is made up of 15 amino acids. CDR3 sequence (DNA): TGTGCCAGCAGCTTAGCCAGGTTAAATTCCTACGAGCAGTACTTC. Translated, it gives CASSLARLNSYEQYF. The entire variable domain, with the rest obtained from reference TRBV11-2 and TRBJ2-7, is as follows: EAGVAQSPRYKIIEKRQSVAFWCNPISGHATLYWYQQILGQGPKLLIQFQNNGVVDDSQLPKDRFSAERLKGVDSTLKIQPAKLEDSAVYLCASSLARLNSYEQYFGPGTRLTVT.

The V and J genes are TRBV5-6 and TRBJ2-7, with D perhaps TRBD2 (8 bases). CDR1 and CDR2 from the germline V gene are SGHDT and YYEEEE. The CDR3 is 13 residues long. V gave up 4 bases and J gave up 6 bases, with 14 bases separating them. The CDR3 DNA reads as TGTGCCAGCAGCGCCGGGAGGGGGCTCGAGCAGTACTTC. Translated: CASSAGRGLEQYF.

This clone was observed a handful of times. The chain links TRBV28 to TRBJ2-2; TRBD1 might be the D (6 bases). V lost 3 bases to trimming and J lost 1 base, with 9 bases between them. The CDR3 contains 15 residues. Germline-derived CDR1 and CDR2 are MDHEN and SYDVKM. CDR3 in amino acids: CASSFMDRNTGELFF. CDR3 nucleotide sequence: TGTGCCAGCAGTTTCATGGACAGGAACACCGGGGAGCTGTTTTTT.